What follows describes a single T cell receptor (beta chain). At least ten counts were recorded for this clonotype. Its binding antigen is unknown. Base quality data are lacking; no much larger clone is found one base away. The data stem from a study of CD8 T cells in ankylosing spondylitis (dated by TCRdb to about 2017). Context from the whole study: The study profiled T cell receptor beta repertoires in healthy donors and ankylosing spondylitis patients to find disease-linked TCR variants. The full study cohort was made up of approximately 27 ankylosing spondylitis patients and roughly 100 healthy donors. Peripheral blood samples were taken, and synovial fluid was additionally collected from ankylosing spondylitis patients. Overall study results and their limits: A TCR beta motif of fewer than 10 highly homologous amino acid variants appeared characteristic of blood from ankylosing spondylitis patients. The disease-linked clones were reported as significantly enriched in matched synovial fluid samples from ankylosing spondylitis patients. The disease-linked clones showed a CD8+ phenotype and occurred at relatively low frequencies in peripheral blood. Some motif variants had previously been reported in the synovial fluid and blood of reactive arthritis patients, which suggests shared mechanisms of disease initiation.

The sequencing machine was an Illumina HiSeq 2500. TCR beta libraries were prepared by quantitative 5'-RACE with molecular barcodes. In the source study's methods: To identify disease-linked TCR variants, a new computational method was used, one built on a probabilistic model of VDJ rearrangement. TCRdb reprocessing: public reads trimmed at Q25 with fastp, clones called with MiXCR, in-frame beta chains kept. Rows with one shared CDR3 protein collapse into an entry with the most common genes and DNA. For this entry, the V and J calls and clone size follow TCRdb and not the study's own pipeline. The table for this sample lists approximately 290,000 distinct CDR3 sequences; about a fifth of them were counted only once. The top ten clones comprise 3.5% of the sample. The sample taken for sequencing was blood, either unsorted or a sorted T cell fraction (not recorded which). This TCR derives from a female donor with ankylosing spondylitis or in good health (not recorded which).

The CDR3 here reads CSAPARETNEKLFF. At the DNA level, the sequence is TGCAGTGCTCCAGCCCGGGAAACTAATGAAAAACTGTTTTTT. The receptor chain draws on TRBV20-1 and TRBJ1-4, with the D gene not clear enough to name. V is shortened by 5 bases, J by 1 base, and the region joining them spans 11 bases. CDR1 and CDR2 were assigned from the germline V gene (reference sequence) as DFQATT and SNEGSKA. From the cysteine up to the phenylalanine, the CDR3 has a length of 14 residues. The CDR3 DNA has 42 bases and is translated from base 1.